This TCR beta chain was obtained from a study of T cells in Graves' hyperthyroidism and ophthalmopathy (dated by TCRdb to the late 2010s). Context from the whole study: Peripheral blood was sampled at the time of initial diagnosis, prior to any treatment. After sampling, hyperthyroidism patients received methimazole starting at 30 mg daily, and ophthalmopathy patients received high-dose intravenous methylprednisolone. Prospective prediction of ophthalmopathy was tested in an independent validation cohort consisting of 18 to 20 hyperthyroidism patients and around 17 patients who later progressed to ophthalmopathy. To identify TCR V-J signatures that set the groups apart, the researchers used a discovery cohort of 100 patients, made up of some 41 with Graves' ophthalmopathy and some 58 with stable Graves' hyperthyroidism. The approximately 100 discovery patients were divided at random into training and test sets in a 7:3 ratio. Thyroid tissue and blood T-cell repertoires from more than five Graves' hyperthyroidism patients were also compared in the study. TCR Vbeta CDR3 sequencing of approximately 140 peripheral blood samples (over 40 ophthalmopathy, 75 to 80 hyperthyroidism and roughly 17 progressor patients) is reported in the paper.

TCR beta CDR3 regions were amplified from RNA transcripts. The TCR CDR3 was subjected to a first round of RT-PCR using the HTBI primer set and the Qiagen OneStep RT-PCR kit. The libraries were constructed in a second round of multiplex PCR and then size-selected and purified. Libraries were sequenced paired-end with 100 bp reads on an Illumina HiSeq2000. On the study's bioinformatics: SOAPnuke was used to process the raw data, removing reads that contained adapters or uncalled bases, had a mean Phred below 15, or lacked an exact match to the constant primer or identifier. COPE v1.2.5 was used to merge the high-quality paired reads, and each unique nucleotide sequence was defined as a clonotype. MiTCR v1.1 was used to align clonotypes to the IMGT TRBV, TRBD and TRBJ reference segments. The analysis included only V-J combinations with a frequency above 0.0001, which together covered more than 99% of the repertoires. The TCS score was defined as the ratio of F50 (clonal expansion) to E x V (chaos), calculated using BLOSUM62-based TCRdist between CDR3 peptides within each V-J. Welch's t-statistics and random forest reduced fewer than 600 V-J features to 13, which were used in a naive Bayes classifier (R e1071). Starting from the raw public reads, TCRdb applied fastp trimming at Q25, assembled clones with MiXCR and retained in-frame beta chains. Rows merge per CDR3 protein into single entries with the most common DNA and genes. The V and J calls reflect TCRdb's pipeline rather than the authors' work. For this sample the table gives around 380,000 distinct CDR3 sequences, of which 13% were detected only once. The ten largest account for around 21% of the sample.

Its CDR3 holds 15 amino acids, cysteine through phenylalanine. CDR3 DNA only is kept here, 45 bases in frame from base 1. V drops 7 bases and J drops 2 bases, leaving 17 bases in between. Taken from the germline V gene (reference sequence), the CDR1 and CDR2 loops are SEHNR and FQNEAQ. What the authors observed across the whole study: In validation, the model predicted progression to ophthalmopathy a median of approximately 6.6 months before onset, with roughly 70% sensitivity and roughly 72% specificity. Sample size was not statistically predetermined, and investigators were not blinded to group allocation. Most expanded thyroid clonotypes (frequency above 0.001) were also detected in blood, a finding suggesting that blood repertoires may reflect thyroid immune responses. A 13 V-J signature model separated ophthalmopathy from stable hyperthyroidism, with nearly 90% sensitivity and 81% to 83% specificity in cross-validation and 80%/75% in testing.

The hyperthyroidism patients were between 18 and 65 years old and newly diagnosed, with a disease duration of less than 2 months. The study excluded patients with uncontrolled infections, other autoimmune diseases, pregnancy or lactation. Diagnoses relied on clinical symptoms, serum thyroxine and TRAb, thyroid ultrasound and orbital computed tomography. For progressor patients, blood was drawn at the first diagnosis of hyperthyroidism, before any ophthalmopathy symptoms had appeared. PBMCs were isolated from approximately 10 ml of fresh peripheral blood by Ficoll-Paque density gradient centrifugation. Progressor patients were initially diagnosed with Graves' hyperthyroidism and developed ophthalmopathy during follow-up. Total RNA was extracted using Trizol reagent, and RNA quality was assessed on an Agilent 2100 Bioanalyzer. The sample holds a few counts of this clonotype. The antigen this receptor binds is unknown. Nothing much larger sits one base from this clone, and base qualities are not available.

The sequence was collected from a man younger than 45 with Graves' hyperthyroidism that later progressed to Graves' ophthalmopathy. The sequencing sample was made of blood. The sequence links TRBV7-9 to TRBJ1-2, with TRBD1 as a weak D call on 6 bases. For the CDR3, the sequence is CASTPGGRPNYGYTF. The bases read TGTGCCAGCACCCCGGGGGGGCGCCCCAACTATGGCTACACCTTC.